This T cell receptor beta chain emerged from a study of shared clonotypes between healthy human individuals. Findings of the study overall: Generation probabilities of non-shared clonotypes were lower (relative to those shared by all four donors). Limitation of the genetic and exposure-history diversity represented came from the few donors.

Naive CD8 populations comprised CD45RO-negative cells positively selected for CCR7, excluding terminally differentiated effector memory CD45RA+ cells. CDR3 length: 15 amino acids. Germline CDR1 reads LGHNA; CDR2 reads YNFKEQ. Trimming removed 1 base at V and 5 bases at J, with 15 bases between. A remark on this clone: The target antigen is unknown.

The method was immunoSEQ multiplex PCR; TCRdb's version includes in-frame clones alone and lacks a portion of them. The sample shows about 2 million clones, roughly 95% of them seen only once. This clonotype was obtained from a young man in good health. Sequencing was carried out using naive CD8+ T cells sorted from blood. V is TRBV4-2 and J is TRBJ2-7; possible D gene TRBD2, 6 bases. The CDR3 DNA follows: TGTGCCAGCAGCCAAGGACTAGTAATATTAGACGAGCAGTACTTC. Amino acids: CASSQGLVILDEQYF.